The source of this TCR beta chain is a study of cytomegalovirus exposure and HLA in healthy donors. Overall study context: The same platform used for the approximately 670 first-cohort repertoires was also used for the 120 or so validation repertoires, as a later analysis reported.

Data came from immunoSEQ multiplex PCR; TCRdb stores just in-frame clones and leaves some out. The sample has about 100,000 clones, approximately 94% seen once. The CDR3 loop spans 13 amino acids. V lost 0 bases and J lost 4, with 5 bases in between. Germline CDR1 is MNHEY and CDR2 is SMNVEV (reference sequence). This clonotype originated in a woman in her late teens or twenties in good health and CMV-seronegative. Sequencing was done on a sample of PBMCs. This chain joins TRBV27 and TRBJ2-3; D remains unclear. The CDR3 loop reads CASSLSRSDTQYF. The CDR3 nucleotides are TGTGCCAGCAGTTTATCGAGGTCAGATACGCAGTATTTT.